Listed here are 10 T cell receptor beta chains from one sample, sequenced in a study of cytomegalovirus exposure and HLA in healthy donors. PCR amplification relied on 60 Vbeta primers (plus 13 Jbeta primers). Profiling relied on immunoSEQ multiplex PCR, and the TCRdb table lists in-frame clones only, not all of them. The sample shows about 120,000 clones, 75% of them seen only once. Sequencing input: PBMCs. The origin of the receptors is a middle-aged woman in good health and CMV-seropositive.

The chain employs TRBV7-2 and TRBJ1-5, with TRBD1 matching 7 bases. This CDR3 comprises 17 residues. Germline V lookup: CDR1 SGHTA, CDR2 FQGNSA. Trimming cost V 1 base and J 2 bases; bases outside gene matches: 8. The CDR3 DNA is TGTGCCAGCAGCTTAGTCCCAGGGGGGATAGGCAATCAGCCCCAGCATTTT. It specifies CASSLVPGGIGNQPQHF.

This chain joins TRBV5-1 and TRBJ2-5; D unresolved. The CDR3 spans 13 residues. V was cut by 2 bases and J by 5 bases, with 10 bases left in between. Looked up from germline, CDR1 is SGHRS and CDR2 is YFSETQ. This chain's CDR3 is CASSLNGWETQYF. Here the CDR3 DNA reads TGCGCCAGCAGCTTAAACGGTTGGGAGACCCAGTACTTC.

This clone came up once. The rearrangement uses TRBV27 and TRBJ1-2, with TRBD1 as a possible D gene (5 bases). V dropped 8 bases and J dropped 4 bases, with 11 bases sitting between them. Germline lookup yields CDR1 MNHEY and CDR2 SMNVEV (reference sequence). The CDR3 is 12 residues long. CDR3 sequence: CASLLGLYGYTF. CDR3 coding DNA: TGTGCCAGCTTATTGGGACTCTATGGCTACACCTTC.

This chain joins TRBV10-1 and TRBJ2-1; no clear D gene. Trimming left V 3 bases short and J 0 bases short, with 12 bases between. This CDR3 has 16 residues. Germline values: CDR1 WNHNN, CDR2 SYGVQD (reference sequence). CDR3 amino acids: CASSDSPASSYNEQFF. CDR3 bases: TGCGCCAGCAGTGATTCACCAGCGAGCTCCTACAATGAGCAGTTCTTC.

V gene TRBV7-9 combines with J gene TRBJ2-1, with 8 bases lining up with TRBD1. Germline CDR1 and CDR2: SEHNR and FQNEAQ (reference sequence). After removal of 5 bases from V and 1 base from J, the junction contained 7 bases not matched to a gene. CDR3 length: 16 amino acids. CDR3 coding DNA: TGTGCCAGCAGCGGGTACAGGGGGGTTTCCTACAATGAGCAGTTCTTC. As protein: CASSGYRGVSYNEQFF.

CDR3 in amino acids: CASRSTGSSYEQYF. CDR3 sequence (DNA): TGTGCCAGCAGATCAACAGGGAGCTCCTACGAGCAGTACTTC. V gene TRBV6-5 combines with J gene TRBJ2-7, with a weak D call TRBD1 (6 bases). The V gene's germline CDR1 is MNHEY and CDR2 SVGAGI. Trimming left V 6 bases short and J 0 bases short, with 12 bases between. The CDR3 totals 14 residues.

The chain links TRBV27 to TRBJ2-5, with D perhaps matching TRBD2 (5 bases). The DNA end lines up better with TRBJ2-7; the J call may be wrong. CDR1 is MNHEY, CDR2 SMNVEV, per germline (reference sequence). CDR3 length equals 13 residues. In DNA, the CDR3 is TGTGCCAGCAGTTTCGGGGAAAACTACGAGCAGTACTTC. It codes for CASSFGENYEQYF.

This clone appeared a single time. This chain connects TRBV5-1 to TRBJ1-1; D is unresolved. V shed 7 bases and J shed 4 bases, with 17 bases lying between them. Germline-derived CDR1 and CDR2 are SGHRS and YFSETQ. The CDR3 consists of 14 residues. CDR3 sequence reads: CASLGSVGGTEAFF. DNA of the CDR3: TGCGCCAGCTTAGGGAGTGTGGGAGGCACTGAAGCTTTCTTT.

The chain employs TRBV7-8 and TRBJ2-1; D unresolved. Germline V gene data show CDR1 as SGHVS and CDR2 as FQNEAQ. V was pared by 1 base and J by 6 bases, with 22 bases between. CDR3 length equals 18 residues. In DNA form, the CDR3 reads TGTGCCAGCAGCTTAGACGAGAACTCAGGTTTATTCCTCAATGAGCAGTTCTTC. As protein: CASSLDENSGLFLNEQFF.

The chain carries TRBV5-4 and TRBJ1-2; 9 bases match TRBD1. Trimming removed 0 bases from V and 4 bases from J; junction bases left unmatched: 7. Germline CDR1 is SGHNT and CDR2 is YYREEE (reference sequence). The CDR3 runs 16 residues. CDR3 DNA sequence: TGTGCCAGCAGCTTGGCTTTAGGGACAGGGATCTATGGCTACACCTTC. Protein: CASSLALGTGIYGYTF.